The source of this TCR beta chain is a study of metastatic and nonmetastatic thyroid tumors. Patients were all untreated before their thyroid surgery. Trimming removed 1 base from V and 5 bases from J, with 10 bases in between. The CDR3 length is 14 residues. Germline CDR1 and CDR2: SGHTA and FQGNSA. TCRdb re-clonotyped the PCR reads via MiXCR. Of over 20,000 clones in the sample, roughly an eighth were seen once. This sequence was found in a male donor with papillary thyroid cancer or a benign thyroid nodule (not recorded which). Some clones in this sample may be carry-over from other donors' samples. Sequenced sample: blood. This chain links TRBV7-2 with TRBJ2-3, with D unclear. CDR3: CASSLDGPLDTQYF. CDR3 bases: TGTGCCAGCAGCTTAGACGGGCCTCTAGATACGCAGTATTTT. The variable domain in full, completed from reference TRBV7-2 and TRBJ2-3, reads GAGVSQSPSNKVTEKGKDVELRCDPISGHTALYWYRQSLGQGLEFLIYFQGNSAPDKSGLPSDRFSAERTGGSVSTLTIQRTQQEDSAVYLCASSLDGPLDTQYFGPGTRLTVL.